The rows below give T cell receptor beta chains drawn from one sample of a study of cytomegalovirus exposure and HLA in healthy donors. Assay used: immunoSEQ multiplex PCR; TCRdb lists only in-frame clones, some missing. The table includes 150,000 to 200,000 clones, approximately 71% detected once. Material: PBMCs. The receptors were sampled from a woman between 18 and 29 years old in good health and CMV-seropositive. Both conserved end residues are trimmed from each CDR3. Some rows have no size entry. The others give once, few or many, or a class for an expanded clone.

cdr3_aa clone_size j_call v_call
ASSFTPQGSGNIQY - TRBJ2-4 TRBV28
ASSLVTSGGLTQF - TRBJ2-1 TRBV27
ASSLSGANVLT - TRBJ2-6 TRBV6-1
ASSSSQGAVTEAF - TRBJ1-1 TRBV9
ASSLSLISGEVYEQY few TRBJ2-7 TRBV27
ASSVGSGEDDEQY - TRBJ2-7 TRBV9
ASNSLRTGVNYGYT few TRBJ1-2 TRBV2
ASSLGSGSSYEQY few TRBJ2-7 TRBV5-6
ASSFTGVGFGYT - TRBJ1-2 TRBV6-5
ASSYKREELF - TRBJ2-2 TRBV11-2
ASSPGDYEQY - - TRBV5-6
ASSLLGARSNEKLF - TRBJ1-4 TRBV5-6